Following are 19 T cell receptor beta chains from one sample sequenced in a study of CD8 T cells in ankylosing spondylitis. Study-wide results and limits: Ankylosing spondylitis blood seemed to carry a telltale TCR beta motif made of roughly eight highly homologous variants.

TCRdb re-called the 5' RACE reads through MiXCR, storing one row per CDR3 protein. The repertoire holds about 800,000 distinct CDR3 sequences, 10% to 15% seen once, with about 0.5% in the top ten. These receptors' targets are unknown. Sequenced input: blood, either unsorted or a sorted T cell fraction (not recorded which). Source of these receptors: a male donor with ankylosing spondylitis.

This rearrangement joins TRBV6-5 to TRBJ1-6; a weak D match, TRBD1 (5 bases). Germline CDR1 MNHEY, CDR2 SVGAGI. V lost 7 bases and J lost 12, with 13 bases in between. The CDR3 has 12 residues. In DNA, the CDR3 is TGTGCCAGCACCACAGGAGAGAAACCCCTCCACTTT. Translated, it gives CASTTGEKPLHF.

The chain joins TRBV20-1 to TRBJ1-6; 8 bases are shared with TRBD1. Germline lookup yields CDR1 DFQATT and CDR2 SNEGSKA (reference sequence). Trimming removed 5 bases from V and 8 bases from J; junction bases left unmatched: 5. CDR3 size: 13 residues. The CDR3, as DNA: TGCAGTGCTTCCCAGGGGGCGGATTCACCCCTCCACTTT. The encoded protein is CSASQGADSPLHF.

This clonotype showed up just a few times. CDR3 sequence reads: CASSLSRLYEQYF. CDR3 DNA: TGTGCCAGCAGCTTGTCCCGTCTCTACGAGCAGTACTTC. V gene TRBV5-5 combines with J gene TRBJ2-7; no clear D gene. The CDR3 runs to 13 residues. Germline V gene lookup returns CDR1 SGHKS and CDR2 YYEKEE (reference sequence). V was shortened by 1 base and J by 3 bases, with 8 bases between the two germline ends. Filled out from reference TRBV5-5 and TRBJ2-7, the complete variable domain reads DAGVTQSPTHLIKTRGQQVTLRCSPISGHKSVSWYQQVLGQGPQFIFQYYEKEERGRGNFPDRFSARQFPNYSSELNVNALLLGDSALYLCASSLSRLYEQYFGPGTRLTVT.

At least ten counts were recorded for this clonotype. The chain has TRBV5-1 and TRBJ2-4; weak D call: TRBD2 (5 bases). The CDR3 runs to 13 residues. Germline CDR1 and CDR2: SGHRS and YFSETQ. V was cut by 1 base and J by 6 bases, with 8 bases left in between. In DNA, the CDR3 is TGCGCCAGCAGCTTGTTCGGGGTAAACATTCAGTACTTC. Its protein product is CASSLFGVNIQYF.

This clonotype was counted ten times or more. The chain couples TRBV6-1 to TRBJ1-1, with D perhaps matching TRBD1 (5 bases). CDR3 length: 13 amino acids. Germline V gene sequence: CDR1 MNHNS, CDR2 SASEGT. V lost 5 bases and J lost 4, with 11 bases in between. The CDR3 protein is CASSRTRGTEAFF. Written as DNA, the CDR3 is TGTGCCAGCAGTCGGACGAGGGGCACTGAAGCTTTCTTT.

This clonotype showed up just a few times. The gene calls are TRBV7-8 and TRBJ2-1; 10 bases fit TRBD2. V was clipped by 1 base and J by 0 bases; unmatched bases: 3. The length of the CDR3 is 17 residues. In germline, CDR1 is SGHVS, CDR2 FQNEAQ. The CDR3 coding sequence is TGTGCCAGCAGCTTAGTAAGCGGGGGGGACTCCTACAATGAGCAGTTCTTC. Its translation is CASSLVSGGDSYNEQFF. Combining the CDR3 with reference TRBV7-8 and TRBJ2-1 gives the whole variable domain GAGVSQSPRYKVAKRGQDVALRCDPISGHVSLFWYQQALGQGPEFLTYFQNEAQLDKSGLPSDRFFAERPEGSVSTLKIQRTQQEDSAVYLCASSLVSGGDSYNEQFFGPGTRLTVL.

The gene calls are TRBV29-1 and TRBJ1-1, with a possible D match to TRBD1 (6 bases). V was pared by 4 bases and J by 1 base, with 10 bases between. CDR1 is SQVTM, CDR2 ANQGSEA, per germline. The CDR3 consists of 13 residues. The CDR3 DNA reads as TGCAGCGTTGTGTGGACAGCGAACACTGAAGCTTTCTTT. The encoded protein is CSVVWTANTEAFF.

In this sample, this clonotype turned up a few times. The chain employs TRBV4-1 and TRBJ1-5; 8 bases align to TRBD1. Germline trimming cut 4 bases from V and 1 base from J; bases unmatched to any gene: 9. CDR3 length: 17 amino acids. In germline, CDR1 is MGHRA, CDR2 YSYEKL. The CDR3 DNA reads as TGCGCCAGCAGCCCAGGGGGCGTTGGTAAAAGCAATCAGCCCCAGCATTTT. It yields the protein CASSPGGVGKSNQPQHF.

This clonotype was seen ten or more times. The rearrangement uses TRBV12-3 or TRBV12-4 and TRBJ2-7; D may be TRBD1 (7 bases). The CDR3 length is 14 residues. Deletions cut 4 bases from V and 6 bases from J, with 16 bases between. This chain's CDR3 is CASSSYGQEGEQYF. CDR3 nucleotides: TGTGCCAGCAGTTCCTACGGACAGGAGGGCGAGCAGTACTTC.

This clonotype was detected ten times or more. The chain has TRBV11-2 and TRBJ2-3; TRBD2 aligns across 7 bases. The ends lost 6 bases at V and 7 bases at J; junction bases unmatched: 7. Germline assignment: CDR1 SGHAT and CDR2 FQNNGV. This CDR3 has 13 amino acids. CDR3 residues: CASSFTGGNTQYF. The CDR3 nucleotides read TGTGCCAGCAGTTTCACGGGGGGAAATACGCAGTATTTT. The whole variable domain, filled in from reference TRBV11-2 and TRBJ2-3, reads EAGVAQSPRYKIIEKRQSVAFWCNPISGHATLYWYQQILGQGPKLLIQFQNNGVVDDSQLPKDRFSAERLKGVDSTLKIQPAKLEDSAVYLCASSFTGGNTQYFGPGTRLTVL.

This clonotype was picked up a small number of times. The chain combines TRBV6-5 with TRBJ1-6; no definite D call. The germline V gene has CDR1 MNHEY and CDR2 SVGAGI. V lost 2 bases to trimming and J lost 10 bases, with 9 bases between them. This CDR3 is 13 amino acids long. The CDR3 protein is CASSYVTGSPLHF. CDR3 DNA: TGTGCCAGCAGTTACGTAACTGGATCACCCCTCCACTTT.

The chain joins TRBV20-1 to TRBJ1-5, with TRBD1 as a possible D gene (6 bases). This CDR3 region has 13 residues. Per the germline V gene, CDR1 is DFQATT and CDR2 is SNEGSKA (reference sequence). The germline V and J ends were trimmed by 8 bases and 8 bases, with 19 bases remaining between them. This chain's CDR3 is CSTSSGVEKPQHF. In DNA form, the CDR3 reads TGCAGTACCTCTTCAGGGGTGGAGAAGCCCCAGCATTTT.

This clonotype was counted between two and nine times. The chain couples TRBV29-1 to TRBJ2-5; a possible D gene is TRBD1 (5 bases). With 3 bases removed from V and 5 bases from J, the gap between germline ends came to 13 bases. The germline gives CDR1 SQVTM, CDR2 ANQGSEA. The CDR3 consists of 13 residues. The CDR3 DNA follows: TGCAGCGTTGATTGGGGCCGGCGGGAGACCCAGTACTTC. Its translation: CSVDWGRRETQYF.

This clonotype occurred many times. V gene TRBV7-2 combines with J gene TRBJ2-3; D remains ambiguous. Trimming took off 1 base at V and 2 bases at J, with 7 bases between the two ends. This CDR3 region has 14 residues. Germline V gives CDR1 SGHTA, CDR2 FQGNSA. CDR3 sequence: CASSLGQYTDTQYF. CDR3 DNA sequence: TGTGCCAGCAGCTTAGGGCAGTACACAGATACGCAGTATTTT.

This clonotype turned up a few times. CDR3: CASSPSGQFTGELFF. The CDR3 nucleotides read TGCGCCAGCAGCCCCTCGGGACAGTTCACCGGGGAGCTGTTTTTT. This chain joins TRBV4-1 and TRBJ2-2; 7 positions match TRBD1. This CDR3 contains 15 residues. J was trimmed by 4 bases and V by 4 bases; bases with no gene match: 6. Germline CDR1 MGHRA, CDR2 YSYEKL.

This clonotype was counted many times. The chain joins TRBV29-1 to TRBJ1-2; 7 bases are shared with TRBD1. The CDR3 totals 11 residues. Germline V gene data show CDR1 as SQVTM and CDR2 as ANQGSEA. The V and J ends lost 6 bases and 4 bases, in that order; junction bases with no gene match: 2. CDR3 sequence reads: CSVGGTYGYTF. The DNA for the CDR3 is TGCAGCGTAGGGGGCACCTATGGCTACACCTTC.

The chain links TRBV4-2 to TRBJ2-7, with TRBD1 matching over 9 bases. Trimming took 4 bases from V and 5 from J; bases not matched to a gene: 6. The germline V gene has CDR1 LGHNA and CDR2 YNFKEQ. The CDR3 sequence is 14 residues long. CDR3 in DNA: TGTGCCAGCAGCCCTGGACAGGGGTGGAACGAGCAGTACTTC. The encoded protein is CASSPGQGWNEQYF.

This sequence joins TRBV20-1 and TRBJ2-1; possibly TRBD1 for D (6 bases). Germline V gene data show CDR1 as DFQATT and CDR2 as SNEGSKA (reference sequence). Trimming stripped 5 bases from V and 3 bases from J, with 11 bases between. This CDR3 has 13 residues. The CDR3, as DNA: TGCAGTGCTGGGGGCCCCTACTACAATGAGCAGTTCTTC. Translating gives CSAGGPYYNEQFF.

Written as DNA, the CDR3 is TGCAGTGCTAGAGATCCCCGGGCAGGGAGGTATGAGACCCAGTACTTC. This encodes CSARDPRAGRYETQYF. This chain connects TRBV20-1 to TRBJ2-5; tentative D call: TRBD2 (6 bases). This CDR3 spans 16 amino acids. Germline loops: CDR1 DFQATT, CDR2 SNEGSKA (reference sequence). Trimming cost V 0 bases and J 5 bases, with 19 bases left between them.